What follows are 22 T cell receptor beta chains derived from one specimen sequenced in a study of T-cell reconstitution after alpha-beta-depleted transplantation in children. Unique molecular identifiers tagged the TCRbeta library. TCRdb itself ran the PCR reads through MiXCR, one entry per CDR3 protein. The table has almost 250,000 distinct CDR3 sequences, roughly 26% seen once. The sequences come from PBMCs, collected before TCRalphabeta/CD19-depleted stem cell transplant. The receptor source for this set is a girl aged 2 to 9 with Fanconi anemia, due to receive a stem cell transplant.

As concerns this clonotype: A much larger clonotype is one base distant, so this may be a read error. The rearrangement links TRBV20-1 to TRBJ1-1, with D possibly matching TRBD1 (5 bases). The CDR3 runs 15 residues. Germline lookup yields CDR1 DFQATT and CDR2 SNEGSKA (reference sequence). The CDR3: CCARALGGAYTEAFF. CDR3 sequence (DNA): TGCTGTGCTAGAGCCCTCGGAGGGGCTTACACTGAAGCTTTCTTT.

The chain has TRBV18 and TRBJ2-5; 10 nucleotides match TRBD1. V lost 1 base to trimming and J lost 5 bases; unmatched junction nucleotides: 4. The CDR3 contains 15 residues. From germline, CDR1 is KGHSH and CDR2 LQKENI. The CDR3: CASSPRDRGLETQYF. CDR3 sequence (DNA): TGTGCCAGCTCACCACGGGACAGGGGATTGGAGACCCAGTACTTC. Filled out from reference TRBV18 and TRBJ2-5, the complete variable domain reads NAGVMQNPRHLVRRRGQEARLRCSPMKGHSHVYWYRQLPEEGLKFMVYLQKENIIDESGMPKERFSAEFPKEGPSILRIQQVVRGDSAAYFCASSPRDRGLETQYFGPGTRLLVL.

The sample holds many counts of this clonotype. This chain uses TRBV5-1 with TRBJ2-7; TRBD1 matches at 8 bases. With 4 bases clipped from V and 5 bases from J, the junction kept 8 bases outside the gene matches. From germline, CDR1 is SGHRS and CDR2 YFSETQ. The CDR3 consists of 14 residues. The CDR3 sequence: CASSVGQGRDEQYF. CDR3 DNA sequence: TGCGCCAGCAGCGTCGGACAGGGAAGAGACGAGCAGTACTTC.

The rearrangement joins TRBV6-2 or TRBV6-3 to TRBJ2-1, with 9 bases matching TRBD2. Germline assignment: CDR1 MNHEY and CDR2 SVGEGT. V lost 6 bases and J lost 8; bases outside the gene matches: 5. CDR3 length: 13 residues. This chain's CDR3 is CASSLLAGDEQFF. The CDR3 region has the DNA TGTGCCAGCAGCCTACTAGCGGGCGATGAGCAGTTCTTC.

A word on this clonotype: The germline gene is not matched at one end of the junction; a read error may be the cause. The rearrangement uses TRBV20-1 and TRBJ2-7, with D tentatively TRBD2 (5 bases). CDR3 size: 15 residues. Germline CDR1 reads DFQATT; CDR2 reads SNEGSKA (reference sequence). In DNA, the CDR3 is TGCTGTGCGGGCGAGGCTACTGGCGGAGCCTACGAGCAGTACTTC. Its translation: CCAGEATGGAYEQYF.

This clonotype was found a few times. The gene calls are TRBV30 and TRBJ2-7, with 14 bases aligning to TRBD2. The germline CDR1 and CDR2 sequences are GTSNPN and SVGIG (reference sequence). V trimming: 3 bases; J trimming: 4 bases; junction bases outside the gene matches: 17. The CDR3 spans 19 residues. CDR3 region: CAWSPNAGTSGRKVYEQYF. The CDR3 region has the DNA TGTGCCTGGAGCCCCAACGCCGGGACTAGCGGGAGAAAGGTGTACGAGCAGTACTTC.

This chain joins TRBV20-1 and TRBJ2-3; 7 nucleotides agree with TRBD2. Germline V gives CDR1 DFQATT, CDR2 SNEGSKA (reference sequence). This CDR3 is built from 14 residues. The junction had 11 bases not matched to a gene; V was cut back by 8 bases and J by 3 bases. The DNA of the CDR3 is TGCAGTCAAAGGGCGGGAGCCGAAACAGATACGCAGTATTTT. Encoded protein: CSQRAGAETDTQYF.

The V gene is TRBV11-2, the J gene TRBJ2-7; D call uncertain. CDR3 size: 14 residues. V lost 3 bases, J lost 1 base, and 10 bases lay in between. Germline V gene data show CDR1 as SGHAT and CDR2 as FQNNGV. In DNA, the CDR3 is TGTGCCAGCAGCTTCGAATCCCCTTCCTACGAGCAGTACTTC. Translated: CASSFESPSYEQYF.

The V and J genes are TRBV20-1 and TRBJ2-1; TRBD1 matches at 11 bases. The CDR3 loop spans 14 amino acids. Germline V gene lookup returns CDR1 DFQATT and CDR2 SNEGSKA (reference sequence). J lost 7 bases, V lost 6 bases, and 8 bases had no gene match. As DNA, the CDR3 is TGCAGTGCCGCCCCCGGGACAGGGGGGAATGAGCAGTTCTTC. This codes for CSAAPGTGGNEQFF.

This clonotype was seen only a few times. Here the CDR3 DNA reads TGTGCCAGCAGTTCCTGGACGGGGAAATCGAACACTGAAGCTTTCTTT. Translated: CASSSWTGKSNTEAFF. The chain links TRBV6-5 to TRBJ1-1; the D is unclear. The CDR3 has 16 residues. Germline CDR1 reads MNHEY; CDR2 reads SVGAGI. Trimming left V 4 bases short and J 1 base short, with 16 bases between.

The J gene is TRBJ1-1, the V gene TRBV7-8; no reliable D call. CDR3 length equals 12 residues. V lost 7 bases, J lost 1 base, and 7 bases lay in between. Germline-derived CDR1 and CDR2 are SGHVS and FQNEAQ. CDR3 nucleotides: TGTGCCAGCAATTTGGGGAACACTGAAGCTTTCTTT. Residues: CASNLGNTEAFF.

CDR3 sequence: CSVAHAYEQYF. The CDR3 DNA is TGCAGCGTCGCTCATGCCTACGAGCAGTACTTC. The chain couples TRBV29-1 to TRBJ2-7; no firm D call. The CDR3 covers 11 residues. Germline assignment: CDR1 SQVTM and CDR2 ANQGSEA. V lost 6 bases, J lost 2 bases, and 8 bases lay in between.

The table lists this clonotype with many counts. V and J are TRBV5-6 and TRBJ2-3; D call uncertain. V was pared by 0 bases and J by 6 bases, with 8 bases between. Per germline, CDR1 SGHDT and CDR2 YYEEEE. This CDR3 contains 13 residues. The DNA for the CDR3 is TGTGCCAGCAGCTTGGGCAGGACGGATACGCAGTATTTT. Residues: CASSLGRTDTQYF.

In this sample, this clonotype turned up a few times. The CDR3 bases are TGTGCCAGCAGCTTAGCGATAGCGGGGGGGCGGTCAGATACGCAGTATTTT. It encodes CASSLAIAGGRSDTQYF. V gene TRBV7-2 combines with J gene TRBJ2-3; TRBD2 aligns across 11 bases. This CDR3 has 17 residues. Trimming took 0 bases from V and 4 from J; bases not matched to a gene: 6. Germline assignment: CDR1 SGHTA and CDR2 FQGNSA.

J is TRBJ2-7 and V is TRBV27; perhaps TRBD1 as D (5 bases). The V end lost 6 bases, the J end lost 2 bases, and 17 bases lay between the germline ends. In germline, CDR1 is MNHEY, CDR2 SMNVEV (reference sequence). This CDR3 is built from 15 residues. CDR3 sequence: CASRKNRQITYEQYF. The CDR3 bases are TGTGCCAGCAGAAAAAACCGACAGATCACCTACGAGCAGTACTTC.

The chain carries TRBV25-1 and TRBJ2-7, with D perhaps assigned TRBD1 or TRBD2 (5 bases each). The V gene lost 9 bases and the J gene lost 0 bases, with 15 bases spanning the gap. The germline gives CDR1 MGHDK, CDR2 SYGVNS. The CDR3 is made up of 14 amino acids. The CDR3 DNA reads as TGTGCCAGTGATCCCGGGGACGCCTCCTACGAGCAGTACTTC. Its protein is CASDPGDASYEQYF.

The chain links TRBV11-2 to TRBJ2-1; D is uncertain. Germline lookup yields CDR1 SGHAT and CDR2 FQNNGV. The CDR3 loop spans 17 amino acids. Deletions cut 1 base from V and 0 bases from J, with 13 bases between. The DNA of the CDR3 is TGTGCCAGCAGCTTAGGGTGGGCAACATACTCCTACAATGAGCAGTTCTTC. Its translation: CASSLGWATYSYNEQFF.

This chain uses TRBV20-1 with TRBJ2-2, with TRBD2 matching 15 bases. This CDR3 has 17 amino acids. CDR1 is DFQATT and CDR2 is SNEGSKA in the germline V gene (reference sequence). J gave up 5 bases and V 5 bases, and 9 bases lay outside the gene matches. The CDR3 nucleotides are TGCAGTGCTCCGCGGACTAGCGGGAGGGCCGGTACCGGGGAGCTGTTTTTT. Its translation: CSAPRTSGRAGTGELFF.

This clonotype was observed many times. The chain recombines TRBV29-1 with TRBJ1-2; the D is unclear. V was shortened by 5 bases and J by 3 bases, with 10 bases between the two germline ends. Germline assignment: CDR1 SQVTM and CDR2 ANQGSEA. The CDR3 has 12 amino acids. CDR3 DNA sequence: TGCAGCGTTCGCCGGACGGACTATGGCTACACCTTC. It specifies CSVRRTDYGYTF.

CDR3 DNA sequence: TGTGCCAGCAGCCCGACTAGCGCCCCTCACTACGAGCAGTACTTC. This codes for CASSPTSAPHYEQYF. The chain has TRBV7-9 and TRBJ2-7, with TRBD2 matching over 8 bases. This CDR3 comprises 15 residues. Losses at the gene ends were 5 bases for V and 3 bases for J; bases not matched to a gene: 9. Germline V gene sequence: CDR1 SEHNR, CDR2 FQNEAQ (reference sequence).

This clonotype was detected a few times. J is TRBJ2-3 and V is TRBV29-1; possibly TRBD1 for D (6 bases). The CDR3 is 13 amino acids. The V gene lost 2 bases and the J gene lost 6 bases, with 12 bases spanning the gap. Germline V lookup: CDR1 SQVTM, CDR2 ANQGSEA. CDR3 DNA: TGCAGCGTTGAAACAGGGATTCAGGATACGCAGTATTTT. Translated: CSVETGIQDTQYF.

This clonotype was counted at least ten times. CDR3: CSATTQGIAGELFF. CDR3 nucleotides: TGCAGTGCTACAACACAGGGAATCGCCGGGGAGCTGTTTTTT. The J gene is TRBJ2-2, the V gene TRBV20-1; weak D call: TRBD1 (6 bases). CDR1 and CDR2 from the germline V gene are DFQATT and SNEGSKA (reference sequence). V gave up 4 bases and J gave up 6 bases, with 15 bases separating them. The length of the CDR3 is 14 residues.